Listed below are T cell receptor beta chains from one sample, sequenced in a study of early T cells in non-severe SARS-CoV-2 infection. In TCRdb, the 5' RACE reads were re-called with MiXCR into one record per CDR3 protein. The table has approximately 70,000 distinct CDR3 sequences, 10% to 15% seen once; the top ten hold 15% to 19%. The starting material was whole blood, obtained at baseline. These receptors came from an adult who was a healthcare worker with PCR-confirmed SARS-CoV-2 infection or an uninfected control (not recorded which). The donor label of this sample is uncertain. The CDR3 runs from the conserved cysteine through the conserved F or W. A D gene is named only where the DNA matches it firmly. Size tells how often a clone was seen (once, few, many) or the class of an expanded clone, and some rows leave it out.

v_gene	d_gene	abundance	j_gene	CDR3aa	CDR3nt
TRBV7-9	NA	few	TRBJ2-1	CASSLVNNEQFF	TGTGCCAGCAGCTTAGTTAACAATGAGCAGTTCTTC
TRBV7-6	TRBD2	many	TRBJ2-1	CASSLGGGGDYNEQFF	TGTGCCAGCAGCTTAGGCGGGGGGGGAGACTACAATGAGCAGTTCTTC
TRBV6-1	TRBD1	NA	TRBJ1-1	CASTSQGAEAFF	TGTGCCAGCACCTCACAGGGGGCTGAAGCTTTCTTT
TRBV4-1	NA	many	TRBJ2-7	CASSPTGSSYEQYF	TGCGCCAGCAGCCCGACCGGGAGCTCCTACGAGCAGTACTTC
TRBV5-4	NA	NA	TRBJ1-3	CASTHGGAWGGNTIYF	TGTGCCAGCACCCACGGGGGCGCCTGGGGAGGAAACACCATATATTTT
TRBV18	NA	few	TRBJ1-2	CASSPPWQETYGYTF	TGTGCCAGCTCACCGCCGTGGCAGGAGACCTATGGCTACACCTTC
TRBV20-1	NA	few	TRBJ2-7	CSAHAGGYEQYF	TGCAGTGCCCATGCTGGTGGCTACGAGCAGTACTTC
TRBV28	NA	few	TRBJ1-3	CASSPIGTRTIYF	TGTGCCAGCAGTCCTATAGGCACTCGCACCATATATTTT
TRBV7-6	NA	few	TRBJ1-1	CASSSVVPKLNTEAFF	TGTGCCAGCAGCTCCGTAGTGCCCAAGTTGAACACTGAAGCTTTCTTT
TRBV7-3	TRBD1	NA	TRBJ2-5	CASSLGQGRQETQYF	TGTGCCAGCAGTTTGGGACAGGGGCGGCAAGAGACCCAGTACTTC
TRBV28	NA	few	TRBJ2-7	CASRPPRDMSSYEQYF	TGTGCCAGCAGGCCACCCCGGGACATGAGCTCCTACGAGCAGTACTTC
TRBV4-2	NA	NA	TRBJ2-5	CASSQAPFQETQYF	TGTGCCAGCAGCCAAGCTCCGTTCCAAGAGACCCAGTACTTC
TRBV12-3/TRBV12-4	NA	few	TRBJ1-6	CASSFRGGSPLHF	TGTGCCAGCAGTTTCCGGGGTGGTTCACCCCTCCACTTT
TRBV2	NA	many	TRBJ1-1	CASSPSYPKVFAFF	TGTGCCAGCAGTCCAAGCTACCCCAAAGTTTTCGCTTTCTTT
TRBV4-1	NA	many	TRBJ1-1	CASSQEPGNSGTEAFF	TGCGCCAGCAGCCAAGAGCCAGGGAATTCGGGCACTGAAGCTTTCTTT
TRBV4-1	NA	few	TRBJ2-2	CASSQDPAGAPGELFF	TGCGCCAGCAGCCAAGATCCCGCAGGAGCCCCCGGGGAGCTGTTTTTT
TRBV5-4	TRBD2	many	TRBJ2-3	CASSSIAGGTDTQYF	TGTGCCAGCAGCTCGATAGCGGGGGGCACAGATACGCAGTATTTT
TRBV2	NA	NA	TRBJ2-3	CASSERGRTDTQYF	TGTGCCAGCAGTGAGAGGGGCCGAACTGATACGCAGTATTTT
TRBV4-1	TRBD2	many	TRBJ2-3	CASSQDTSGGPPATQYF	TGCGCCAGCAGCCAAGATACTAGCGGGGGGCCGCCGGCTACGCAGTATTTT
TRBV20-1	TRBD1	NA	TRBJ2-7	CSAVRDRADEQYF	TGCAGTGCTGTCCGGGACAGGGCGGACGAGCAGTACTTC
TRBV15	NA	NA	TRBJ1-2	CATGRGLGYGYTF	TGTGCCACCGGTCGGGGTCTTGGGTATGGCTACACCTTC
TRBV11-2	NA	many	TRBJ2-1	CASSLVGGNEQFF	TGTGCCAGCAGCTTAGTCGGGGGCAATGAGCAGTTCTTC
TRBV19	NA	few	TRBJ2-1	CASSIGELGGYEQFF	TGTGCCAGTAGTATTGGGGAACTTGGAGGCTATGAGCAGTTCTTC
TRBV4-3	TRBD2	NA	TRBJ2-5	CASSPSGGGETQYF	TGCGCCAGCAGCCCTAGCGGGGGAGGTGAGACCCAGTACTTC
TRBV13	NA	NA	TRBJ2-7	CASSPLRGNEQYF	TGTGCCAGCAGCCCCTTAAGGGGGAACGAGCAGTACTTC
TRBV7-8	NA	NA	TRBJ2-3	CASSPSRDGVSTDTQYF	TGTGCCAGCAGCCCCAGCCGCGACGGGGTCAGCACAGATACGCAGTATTTT
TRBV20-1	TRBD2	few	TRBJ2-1	CSAPTSGRDEQFF	TGCAGTGCGCCTACTAGCGGGAGGGATGAGCAGTTCTTC
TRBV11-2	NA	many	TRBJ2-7	CASSSTPNYEQYF	TGTGCCAGCAGCTCGACACCGAACTACGAGCAGTACTTC
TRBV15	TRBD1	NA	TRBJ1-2	CATSRPGQARHHGYTF	TGTGCCACCAGCAGACCGGGACAGGCCAGGCACCATGGCTACACCTTC
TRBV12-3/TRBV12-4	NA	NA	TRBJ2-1	CASSRPESSYNEQFF	TGTGCCAGCAGCAGACCCGAGAGCTCCTACAATGAGCAGTTCTTC
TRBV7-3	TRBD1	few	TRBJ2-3	CASSRGQSTTDTQYF	TGTGCCAGCAGTAGGGGACAGAGCACCACAGATACGCAGTATTTT
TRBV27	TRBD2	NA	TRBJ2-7	CASSPLGLAAYEQYF	TGTGCCAGCAGTCCCCTTGGACTAGCGGCCTACGAGCAGTACTTC
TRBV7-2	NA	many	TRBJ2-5	CASSLALAQETQYF	TGTGCCAGCAGCTTAGCGCTGGCCCAAGAGACCCAGTACTTC
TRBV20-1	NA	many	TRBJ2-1	CSARGWGQTSYNEQFF	TGCAGTGCTAGAGGATGGGGGCAGACTTCCTACAATGAGCAGTTCTTC
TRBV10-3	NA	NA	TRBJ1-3	CATWEGSGNTIYF	TGTGCCACCTGGGAAGGGAGTGGAAACACCATATATTTT
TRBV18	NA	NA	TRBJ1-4	CASSPPGTSTEKLFF	TGTGCCAGCTCACCACCCGGGACATCTACTGAAAAACTGTTTTTT
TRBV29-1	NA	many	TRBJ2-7	CSVRQAITYEQYF	TGCAGCGTCCGACAGGCGATCACCTACGAGCAGTACTTC
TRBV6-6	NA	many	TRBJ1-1	CASSYSDRNTEAFF	TGTGCCAGCAGTTACTCGGACAGGAACACTGAAGCTTTCTTT
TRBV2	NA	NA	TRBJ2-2	CASTQGTYTGELFF	TGTGCCAGCACCCAGGGGACCTACACCGGGGAGCTGTTTTTT